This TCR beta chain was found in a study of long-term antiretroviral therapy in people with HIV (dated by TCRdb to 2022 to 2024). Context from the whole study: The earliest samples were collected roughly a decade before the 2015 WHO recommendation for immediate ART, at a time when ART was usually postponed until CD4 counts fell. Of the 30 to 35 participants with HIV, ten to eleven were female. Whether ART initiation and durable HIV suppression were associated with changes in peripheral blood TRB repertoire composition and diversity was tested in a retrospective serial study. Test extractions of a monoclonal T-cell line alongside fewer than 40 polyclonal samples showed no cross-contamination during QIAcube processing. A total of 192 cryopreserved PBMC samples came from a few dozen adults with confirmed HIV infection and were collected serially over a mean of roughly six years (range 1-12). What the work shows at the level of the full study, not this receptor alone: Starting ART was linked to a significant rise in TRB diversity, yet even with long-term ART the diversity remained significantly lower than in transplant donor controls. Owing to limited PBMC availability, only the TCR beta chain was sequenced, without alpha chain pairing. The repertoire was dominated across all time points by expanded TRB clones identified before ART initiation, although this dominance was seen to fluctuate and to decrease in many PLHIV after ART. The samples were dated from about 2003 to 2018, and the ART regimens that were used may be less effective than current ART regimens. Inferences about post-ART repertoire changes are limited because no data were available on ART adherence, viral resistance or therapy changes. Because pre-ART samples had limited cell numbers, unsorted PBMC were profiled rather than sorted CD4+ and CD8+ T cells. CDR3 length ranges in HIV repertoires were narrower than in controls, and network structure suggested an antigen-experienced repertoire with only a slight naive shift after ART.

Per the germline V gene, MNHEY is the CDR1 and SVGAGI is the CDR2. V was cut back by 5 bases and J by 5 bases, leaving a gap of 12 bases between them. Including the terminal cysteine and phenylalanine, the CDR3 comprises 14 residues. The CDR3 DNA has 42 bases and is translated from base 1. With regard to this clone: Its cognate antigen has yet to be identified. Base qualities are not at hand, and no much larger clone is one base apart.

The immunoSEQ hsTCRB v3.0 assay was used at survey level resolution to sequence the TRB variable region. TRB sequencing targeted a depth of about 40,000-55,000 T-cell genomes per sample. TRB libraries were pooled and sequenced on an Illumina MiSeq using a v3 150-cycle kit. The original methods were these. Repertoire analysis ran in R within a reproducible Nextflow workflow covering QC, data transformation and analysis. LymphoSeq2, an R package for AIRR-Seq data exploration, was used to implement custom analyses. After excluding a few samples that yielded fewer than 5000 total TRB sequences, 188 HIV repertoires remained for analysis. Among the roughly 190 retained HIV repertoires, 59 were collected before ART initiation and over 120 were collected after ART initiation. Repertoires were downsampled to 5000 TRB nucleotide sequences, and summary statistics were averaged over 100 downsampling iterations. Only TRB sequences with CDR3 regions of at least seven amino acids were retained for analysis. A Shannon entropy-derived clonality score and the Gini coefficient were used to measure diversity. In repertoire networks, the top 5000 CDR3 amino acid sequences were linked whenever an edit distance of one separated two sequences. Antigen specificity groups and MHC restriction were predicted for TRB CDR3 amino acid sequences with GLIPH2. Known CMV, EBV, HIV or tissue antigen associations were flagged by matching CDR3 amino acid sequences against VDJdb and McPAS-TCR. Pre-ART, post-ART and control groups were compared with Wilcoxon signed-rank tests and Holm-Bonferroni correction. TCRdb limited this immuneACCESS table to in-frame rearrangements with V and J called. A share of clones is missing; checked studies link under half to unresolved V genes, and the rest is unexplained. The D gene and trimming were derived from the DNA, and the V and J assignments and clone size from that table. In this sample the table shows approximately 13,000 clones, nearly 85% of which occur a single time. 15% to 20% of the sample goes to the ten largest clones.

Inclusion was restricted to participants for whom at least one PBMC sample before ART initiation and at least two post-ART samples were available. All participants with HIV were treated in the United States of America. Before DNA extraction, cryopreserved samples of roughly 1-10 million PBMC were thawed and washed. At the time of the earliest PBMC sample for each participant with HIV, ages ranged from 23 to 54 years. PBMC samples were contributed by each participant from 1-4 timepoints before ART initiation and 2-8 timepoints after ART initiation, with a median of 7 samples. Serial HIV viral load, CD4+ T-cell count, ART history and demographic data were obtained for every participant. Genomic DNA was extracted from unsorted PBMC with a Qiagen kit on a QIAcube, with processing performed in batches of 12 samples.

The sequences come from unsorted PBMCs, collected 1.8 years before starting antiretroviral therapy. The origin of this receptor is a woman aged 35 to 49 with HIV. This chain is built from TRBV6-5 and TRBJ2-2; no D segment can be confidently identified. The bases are TGTGCCAGCAGTACCCTGACGCCTACCGGGGAGCTGTTTTTT. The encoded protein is CASSTLTPTGELFF.